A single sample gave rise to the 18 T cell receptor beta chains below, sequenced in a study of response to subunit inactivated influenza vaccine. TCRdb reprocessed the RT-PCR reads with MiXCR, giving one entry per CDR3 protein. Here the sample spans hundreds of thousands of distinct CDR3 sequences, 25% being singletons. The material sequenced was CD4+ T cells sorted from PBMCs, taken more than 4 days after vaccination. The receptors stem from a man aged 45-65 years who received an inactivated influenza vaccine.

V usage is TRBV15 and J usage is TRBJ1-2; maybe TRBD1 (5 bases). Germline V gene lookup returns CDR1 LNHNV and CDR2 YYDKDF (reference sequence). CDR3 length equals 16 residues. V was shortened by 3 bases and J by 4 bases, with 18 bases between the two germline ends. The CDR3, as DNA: TGTGCCACCAGCAGCGACTCGCGGGGCCGCGTCTATGGCTACACCTTC. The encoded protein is CATSSDSRGRVYGYTF.

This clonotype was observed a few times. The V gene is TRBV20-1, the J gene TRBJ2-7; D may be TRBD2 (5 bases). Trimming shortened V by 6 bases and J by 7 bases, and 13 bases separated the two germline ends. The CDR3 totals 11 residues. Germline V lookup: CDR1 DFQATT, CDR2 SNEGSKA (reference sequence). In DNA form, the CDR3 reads TGCAGTGCCTGGGCGGGCGATGAGCAGTACTTC. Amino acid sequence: CSAWAGDEQYF.

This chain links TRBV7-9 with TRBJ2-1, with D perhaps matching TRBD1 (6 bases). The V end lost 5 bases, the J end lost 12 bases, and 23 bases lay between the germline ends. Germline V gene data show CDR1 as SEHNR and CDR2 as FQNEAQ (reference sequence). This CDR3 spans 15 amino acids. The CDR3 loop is CASSPFGGSRGGQFF. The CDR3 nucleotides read TGTGCCAGCAGCCCATTTGGAGGATCCAGAGGGGGGCAGTTCTTC.

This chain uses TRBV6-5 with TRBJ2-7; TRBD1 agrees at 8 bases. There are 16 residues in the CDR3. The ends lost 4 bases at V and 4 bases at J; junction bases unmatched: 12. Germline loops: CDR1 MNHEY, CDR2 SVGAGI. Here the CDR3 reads CASSSGQGGYWYEQYF. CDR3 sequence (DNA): TGTGCCAGCAGTTCTGGACAGGGCGGCTACTGGTACGAGCAGTACTTC.

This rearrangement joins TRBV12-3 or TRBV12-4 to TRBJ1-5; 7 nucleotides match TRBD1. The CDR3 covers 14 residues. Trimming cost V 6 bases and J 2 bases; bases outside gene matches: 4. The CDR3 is CASRYTGGNQPQHF. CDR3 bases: TGTGCCAGCAGATATACAGGGGGCAATCAGCCCCAGCATTTT.

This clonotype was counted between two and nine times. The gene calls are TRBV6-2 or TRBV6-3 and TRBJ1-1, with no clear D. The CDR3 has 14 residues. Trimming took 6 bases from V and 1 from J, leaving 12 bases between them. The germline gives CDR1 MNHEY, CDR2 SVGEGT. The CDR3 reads CASSPPRENTEAFF. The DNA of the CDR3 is TGTGCCAGCAGCCCCCCACGGGAGAACACTGAAGCTTTCTTT.

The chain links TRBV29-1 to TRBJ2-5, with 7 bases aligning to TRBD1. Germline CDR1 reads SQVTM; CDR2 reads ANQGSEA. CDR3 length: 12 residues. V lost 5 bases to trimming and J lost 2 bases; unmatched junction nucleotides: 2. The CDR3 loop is CSVWDSQETQYF. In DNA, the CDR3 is TGCAGCGTTTGGGACAGTCAAGAGACCCAGTACTTC.

The CDR3 DNA sequence: TGCAGTGCTAGACTGGGCGCGGGGACTAGCTCCTACAATGAGCAGTTCTTC. The encoded protein is CSARLGAGTSSYNEQFF. The rearrangement joins TRBV20-1 to TRBJ2-1; TRBD2 agrees at 8 bases. Germline CDR1 is DFQATT and CDR2 is SNEGSKA (reference sequence). J was trimmed by 0 bases and V by 2 bases; bases with no gene match: 9. The CDR3 is made up of 17 amino acids.

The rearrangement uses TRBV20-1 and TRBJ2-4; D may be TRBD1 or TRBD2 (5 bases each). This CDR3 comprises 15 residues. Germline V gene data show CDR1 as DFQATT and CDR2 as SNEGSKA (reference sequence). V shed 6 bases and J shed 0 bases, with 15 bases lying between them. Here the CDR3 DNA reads TGCAGTGCCAGGGACGGAAGTATAGCCAAAAACATTCAGTACTTC. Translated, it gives CSARDGSIAKNIQYF.

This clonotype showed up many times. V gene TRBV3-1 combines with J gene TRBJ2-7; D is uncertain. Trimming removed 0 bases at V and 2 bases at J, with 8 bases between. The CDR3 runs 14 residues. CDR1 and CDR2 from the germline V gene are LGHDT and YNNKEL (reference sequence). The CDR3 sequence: CASSQDSGTYEQYF. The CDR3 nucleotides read TGTGCCAGCAGCCAAGACTCCGGAACCTACGAGCAGTACTTC.

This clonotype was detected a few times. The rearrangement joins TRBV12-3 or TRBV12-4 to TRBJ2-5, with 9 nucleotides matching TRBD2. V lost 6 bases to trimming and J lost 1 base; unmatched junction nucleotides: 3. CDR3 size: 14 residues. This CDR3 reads CASRRGRGQETQYF. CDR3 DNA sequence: TGTGCCAGCAGGCGCGGGAGGGGCCAAGAGACCCAGTACTTC.

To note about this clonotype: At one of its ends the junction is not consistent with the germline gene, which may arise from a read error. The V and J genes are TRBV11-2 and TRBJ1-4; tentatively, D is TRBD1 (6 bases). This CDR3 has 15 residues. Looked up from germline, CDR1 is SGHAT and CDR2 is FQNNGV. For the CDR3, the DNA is TGTGCCAGCAGTTTAGACAGGTCCCGCTCGGAAAAACTGTTTTTT. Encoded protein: CASSLDRSRSEKLFF.

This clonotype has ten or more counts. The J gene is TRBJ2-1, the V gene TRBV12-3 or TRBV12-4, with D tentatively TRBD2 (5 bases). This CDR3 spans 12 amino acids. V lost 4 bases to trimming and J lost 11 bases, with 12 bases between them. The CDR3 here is CASSSPPGKQFF. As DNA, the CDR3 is TGTGCCAGCAGTTCCCCGCCGGGAAAGCAGTTCTTC.

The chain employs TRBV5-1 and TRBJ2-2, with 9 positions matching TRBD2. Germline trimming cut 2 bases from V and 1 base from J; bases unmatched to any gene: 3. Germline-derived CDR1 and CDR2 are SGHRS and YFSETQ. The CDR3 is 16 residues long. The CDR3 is CASSFLAGVNTGELFF. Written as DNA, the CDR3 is TGCGCCAGCAGCTTTTTAGCGGGAGTGAACACCGGGGAGCTGTTTTTT. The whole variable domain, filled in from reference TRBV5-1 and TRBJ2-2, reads KAGVTQTPRYLIKTRGQQVTLSCSPISGHRSVSWYQQTPGQGLQFLFEYFSETQRNKGNFPGRFSGRQFSNSRSEMNVSTLELGDSALYLCASSFLAGVNTGELFFGEGSRLTVL.

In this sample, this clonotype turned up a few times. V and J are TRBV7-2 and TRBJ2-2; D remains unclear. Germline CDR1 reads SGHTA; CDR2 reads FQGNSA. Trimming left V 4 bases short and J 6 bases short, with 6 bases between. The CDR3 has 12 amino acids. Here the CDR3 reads CASSYYAGELFF. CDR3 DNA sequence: TGTGCCAGCAGCTACTATGCCGGGGAGCTGTTTTTT.

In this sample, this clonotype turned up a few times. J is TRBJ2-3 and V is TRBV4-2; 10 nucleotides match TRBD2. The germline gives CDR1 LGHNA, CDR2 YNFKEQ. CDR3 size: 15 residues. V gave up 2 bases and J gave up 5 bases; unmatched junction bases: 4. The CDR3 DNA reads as TGTGCCAGCAGCCAACTAGCGGGGGAGGGAGATACGCAGTATTTT. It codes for CASSQLAGEGDTQYF.

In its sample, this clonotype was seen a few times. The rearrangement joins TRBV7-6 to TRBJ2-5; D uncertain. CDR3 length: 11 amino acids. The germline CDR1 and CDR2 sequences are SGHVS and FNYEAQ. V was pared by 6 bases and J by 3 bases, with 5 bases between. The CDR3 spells CASRNEETQYF. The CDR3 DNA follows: TGTGCCAGCAGAAATGAAGAGACCCAGTACTTC.

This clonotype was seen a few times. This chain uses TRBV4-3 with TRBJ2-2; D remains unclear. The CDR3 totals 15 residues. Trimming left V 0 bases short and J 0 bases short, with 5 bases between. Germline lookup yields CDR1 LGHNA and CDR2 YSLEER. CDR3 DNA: TGCGCCAGCAGCCAAGAAGTGACGAACACCGGGGAGCTGTTTTTT. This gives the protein CASSQEVTNTGELFF.